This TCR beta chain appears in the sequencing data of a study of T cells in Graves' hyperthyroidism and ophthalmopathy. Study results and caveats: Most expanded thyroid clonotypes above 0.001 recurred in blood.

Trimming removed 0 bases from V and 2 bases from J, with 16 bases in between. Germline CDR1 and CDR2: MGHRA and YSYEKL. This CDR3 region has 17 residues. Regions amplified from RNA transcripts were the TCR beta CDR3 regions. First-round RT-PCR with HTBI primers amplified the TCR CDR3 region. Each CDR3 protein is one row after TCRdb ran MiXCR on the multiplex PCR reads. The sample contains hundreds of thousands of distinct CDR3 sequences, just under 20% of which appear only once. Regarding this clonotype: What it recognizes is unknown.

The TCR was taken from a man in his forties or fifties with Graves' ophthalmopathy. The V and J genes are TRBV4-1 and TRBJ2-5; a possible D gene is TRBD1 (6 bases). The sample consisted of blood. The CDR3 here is CASSQDGKDRIQETQYF. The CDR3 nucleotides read TGCGCCAGCAGCCAAGATGGGAAGGACAGAATTCAAGAGACCCAGTACTTC.